Each of the 27 T cell receptor beta chains below was sequenced from the same sample in a study of blood T cell repertoires in COVID-19. Sequencing used immunoSEQ multiplex PCR; TCRdb keeps in-frame clones, though not all of them. The profile shows 150,000 to 200,000 clones, around 81% of them singletons. The sequenced material came from peripheral blood. These receptors were collected from a woman older than 75 with COVID-19, enrolled during active disease.

The chain links TRBV5-4 to TRBJ2-3, with 10 bases aligning to TRBD2. The CDR3 loop spans 17 amino acids. Germline lookup yields CDR1 SGHNT and CDR2 YYREEE (reference sequence). The V segment lost 4 bases and the J segment 2 bases; nucleotides outside the gene matches: 10. DNA of the CDR3: TGTGCCAGCAGCAGAAGGCCCCTAGCGGGGGTCACAGATACGCAGTATTTT. Residues: CASSRRPLAGVTDTQYF.

A single count supports this clone. In the same sample, other DNA sequences code for this CDR3. This sequence joins TRBV25-1 and TRBJ2-7, with D unresolved. CDR1 is MGHDK and CDR2 is SYGVNS in the germline V gene. V gave up 3 bases and J gave up 4 bases, with 7 bases separating them. This CDR3 is built from 12 residues. CDR3 in DNA: TGTGCCAGCAGTGACTCCGGGTACGAGCAGTACTTC. This gives the protein CASSDSGYEQYF.

The V and J genes are TRBV5-4 and TRBJ1-2; TRBD1 aligns across 9 bases. V shed 0 bases, J shed 3 bases, and the junction held 0 bases outside the gene matches. CDR1 is SGHNT and CDR2 is YYREEE in the germline V gene (reference sequence). The CDR3 loop spans 14 amino acids. CDR3 in DNA: TGTGCCAGCAGCTTGGGACAGGGGGACTATGGCTACACCTTC. Its protein product is CASSLGQGDYGYTF.

V gene TRBV6-1 combines with J gene TRBJ1-6; no clear D gene. CDR3 length: 15 amino acids. V was shortened by 3 bases and J by 0 bases, with 6 bases between the two germline ends. Germline V gives CDR1 MNHNS, CDR2 SASEGT. In nucleotides, the CDR3 is TGTGCCAGCAGTGAGTCGCGCTCCTATAATTCACCCCTCCACTTT. Translated: CASSESRSYNSPLHF.

The CDR3 spells CASSPSLSTDTQYF. Here the CDR3 DNA reads TGTGCCAGCAGCCCTAGTTTAAGCACAGATACGCAGTATTTT. This chain uses TRBV7-2 with TRBJ2-3; D gene unclear. The V gene's germline CDR1 is SGHTA and CDR2 FQGNSA. There are 14 residues in the CDR3. V shed 5 bases and J shed 0 bases, with 9 bases lying between them. Using reference TRBV7-2 and TRBJ2-3 for the parts outside the CDR3, the full variable domain is GAGVSQSPSNKVTEKGKDVELRCDPISGHTALYWYRQSLGQGLEFLIYFQGNSAPDKSGLPSDRFSAERTGGSVSTLTIQRTQQEDSAVYLCASSPSLSTDTQYFGPGTRLTVL.

This clone was seen a single time. The chain links TRBV5-1 to TRBJ2-2, with D possibly matching TRBD2 (6 bases). This CDR3 has 16 amino acids. Germline CDR1 and CDR2: SGHRS and YFSETQ. Trimming removed 3 bases from V and 0 bases from J, with 12 bases in between. CDR3 residues: CASSSSSGPNTGELFF. CDR3 in DNA: TGCGCCAGCAGCTCAAGTAGCGGACCGAACACCGGGGAGCTGTTTTTT.

The chain has TRBV27 and TRBJ1-2, with TRBD1 identical over 8 bases. Trimming cost V 7 bases and J 7 bases; bases outside gene matches: 5. The CDR3 length is 12 residues. Germline loops: CDR1 MNHEY, CDR2 SMNVEV (reference sequence). CDR3 in amino acids: CASKTQGAGYTF. The CDR3 DNA sequence: TGTGCCAGCAAAACCCAGGGGGCTGGCTACACCTTC.

The count of this clone is one. CDR3 in amino acids: CASSFPIGGELFF. DNA of the CDR3: TGTGCCAGCAGCTTTCCTATCGGCGGGGAGCTGTTTTTT. The V call is TRBV5-6, the J call TRBJ2-2; D gene ambiguous. The CDR3 is made up of 13 amino acids. Germline lookup yields CDR1 SGHDT and CDR2 YYEEEE. Trimming removed 2 bases at V and 7 bases at J, with 9 bases between.

The V gene is TRBV4-1, the J gene TRBJ2-3; 10 nucleotides agree with TRBD2. This CDR3 is built from 19 residues. Germline V CDR1 and CDR2: MGHRA, YSYEKL. The J segment lost 2 bases and the V segment lost 3 bases, leaving 14 bases of the junction unmatched. DNA for the CDR3: TGCGCCAGCAGCCATTGGCCTACTTTAGCGGGAGGCCTCACAGATACGCAGTATTTT. Amino acid sequence: CASSHWPTLAGGLTDTQYF.

The chain employs TRBV15 and TRBJ1-5; weak D call: TRBD1 (5 bases). V lost 5 bases to trimming and J lost 1 base, with 12 bases between them. Germline CDR1 is LNHNV and CDR2 is YYDKDF (reference sequence). CDR3 length equals 15 residues. DNA of the CDR3: TGTGCCACCAGCCTAGGGGCTCGAAGCAATCAGCCCCAGCATTTT. Its protein is CATSLGARSNQPQHF.

The rearrangement uses TRBV3-1 (or the pseudogene TRBV3-2) and TRBJ1-2; D is possibly TRBD1 (5 bases). CDR1 is LGHDT and CDR2 is YNNKEL in the germline V gene (reference sequence). The CDR3 extends over 13 amino acids. Deletions cut 1 base from V and 4 bases from J, with 7 bases between. The CDR3 is CASSQGTRYGYTF. CDR3 nucleotide sequence: TGTGCCAGCAGCCAAGGGACACGCTATGGCTACACCTTC.

The chain combines TRBV6-5 with TRBJ2-1; no clear D gene. The CDR3 consists of 11 residues. The V gene's germline CDR1 is MNHEY and CDR2 SVGAGI. V gave up 9 bases and J gave up 6 bases, with 9 bases separating them. The CDR3 bases are TGTGCCAGTAGATTAGCCAATGAGCAGTTCTTC. Translation: CASRLANEQFF.

The chain links TRBV29-1 to TRBJ1-1; D gene uncertain. V was shortened by 6 bases and J by 1 base, with 12 bases between the two germline ends. From germline, CDR1 is SQVTM and CDR2 ANQGSEA. This CDR3 is 13 amino acids long. The CDR3 DNA follows: TGCAGCGTCCCCTCTCCAGGGAACACTGAAGCTTTCTTT. Amino acid sequence: CSVPSPGNTEAFF.

This clone was picked up one time. This rearrangement joins TRBV7-2 to TRBJ2-7; 12 bases fit TRBD2. The CDR3 is 14 amino acids. With 6 bases clipped from V and 4 bases from J, the junction kept 4 bases outside the gene matches. CDR1 and CDR2 from the germline V gene are SGHTA and FQGNSA. The CDR3 nucleotides are TGTGCCAGCAGTAAGACTAGCGGGGGATACGAGCAGTACTTC. Translated, it gives CASSKTSGGYEQYF.

The chain links TRBV21-1 to TRBJ2-5; the DNA was not compared with TRBD2, the D call given in the table. TRBV21-1 is deemed a pseudogene. The CDR3 covers 17 residues. The CDR3 reads CASSKPGSTRVQETQYF. As DNA, the CDR3 is TGTGCCAGCAGCAAACCGGGAAGTACCCGGGTACAAGAGACCCAGTACTTC.

The chain recombines TRBV11-3 with TRBJ2-1, with D possibly TRBD2 on 5 matching bases. The CDR3 has 16 residues. V lost 5 bases and J lost 5, with 19 bases in between. CDR1 and CDR2 (germline): SGHNT, YENEEA. CDR3 amino acids: CASSREGFMLDNEQFF. CDR3 DNA: TGTGCCAGCAGCCGAGAGGGTTTTATGCTAGACAATGAGCAGTTCTTC.

The V gene is TRBV2, the J gene TRBJ2-5; no clear D gene. The CDR3 has 12 amino acids. With 4 bases removed from V and 14 bases from J, the gap between germline ends came to 17 bases. Germline CDR1 reads SNHLY; CDR2 reads FYNNEI. CDR3 loop: CASSGQDLAAYF. CDR3 coding DNA: TGTGCCAGCAGTGGACAAGATTTGGCCGCTTACTTC.

The CDR3 region is CASAGGGLYEQYF. The CDR3 nucleotides read TGTGCCAGCGCTGGGGGAGGGCTCTACGAGCAGTACTTC. This chain links TRBV28 with TRBJ2-7; TRBD2 agrees at 7 bases. The CDR3 spans 13 residues. Trimming cost V 8 bases and J 3 bases; bases outside gene matches: 7. The germline gives CDR1 MDHEN, CDR2 SYDVKM. The full variable domain, with the rest looked up from reference TRBV28 and TRBJ2-7, is DVKVTQSSRYLVKRTGEKVFLECVQDMDHENMFWYRQDPGLGLRLIYFSYDVKMKEKGDIPEGYSVSREKKERFSLILESASTNQTSMYLCASAGGGLYEQYFGPGTRLTVT.

J is TRBJ2-2 and V is TRBV13; 10 bases agree with TRBD1. Trimming took 5 bases from V and 6 from J; bases not matched to a gene: 6. In germline, CDR1 is PRHDT, CDR2 FYEKMQ (reference sequence). The CDR3 totals 15 residues. In nucleotides, the CDR3 is TGTGCCAGCAGCGCGGACAGGGGGGGCGCCGGGGAGCTGTTTTTT. Residues: CASSADRGGAGELFF.

CDR3 loop: CASRSQGATEAFF. CDR3 DNA: TGTGCCAGCAGGAGTCAGGGTGCCACTGAAGCTTTCTTT. The chain joins TRBV28 to TRBJ1-1; a possible D gene is TRBD1 (5 bases). Germline values: CDR1 MDHEN, CDR2 SYDVKM. Trimming left V 6 bases short and J 4 bases short, with 12 bases between. The CDR3 spans 13 residues.

This sequence joins TRBV25-1 and TRBJ1-4, with D hard to call. V lost 3 bases to trimming and J lost 4 bases, with 12 bases between them. The CDR3 sequence is 15 residues long. Germline V gives CDR1 MGHDK, CDR2 SYGVNS. CDR3 protein: CASSDPPSGNEKLFF. The CDR3 DNA reads TGTGCCAGCAGTGACCCCCCCTCGGGTAATGAAAAACTGTTTTTT.

J is TRBJ2-1 and V is TRBV6-1; D gene ambiguous. Trimming cost V 3 bases and J 7 bases, with 4 bases left between them. Per the germline V gene, CDR1 is MNHNS and CDR2 is SASEGT. The CDR3 has 11 amino acids. This CDR3 is CASSDGNEQFF. DNA for the CDR3: TGTGCCAGCAGTGACGGGAATGAGCAGTTCTTC.

This clone has just one count. The J gene is TRBJ2-1, the V gene TRBV7-2; weak D call: TRBD2 (5 bases). In germline, CDR1 is SGHTA, CDR2 FQGNSA. Trimming took 6 bases from V and 10 from J, leaving 16 bases between them. The CDR3 has 13 amino acids. CDR3 protein: CASSNGSGKEQFF. In nucleotides, the CDR3 is TGTGCCAGCAGTAACGGGTCCGGGAAGGAGCAGTTCTTC.

This sequence joins TRBV28 and TRBJ2-5; TRBD2 aligns across 7 bases. The CDR3 is 14 residues long. V shed 2 bases and J 4 bases; nucleotides not matched to a gene: 4. CDR1 and CDR2 from the germline V gene are MDHEN and SYDVKM. CDR3 DNA: TGTGCCAGCAGTTTAGGGTCGGGAGGAGAGACCCAGTACTTC. Translated, it gives CASSLGSGGETQYF. Full variable domain (rest looked up from reference TRBV28 and TRBJ2-5): DVKVTQSSRYLVKRTGEKVFLECVQDMDHENMFWYRQDPGLGLRLIYFSYDVKMKEKGDIPEGYSVSREKKERFSLILESASTNQTSMYLCASSLGSGGETQYFGPGTRLLVL.

This sequence joins TRBV6-5 and TRBJ2-7, with 10 bases matching TRBD1. The germline V gene encodes CDR1 MNHEY and CDR2 SVGAGI. V shed 2 bases and J 4 bases; nucleotides not matched to a gene: 2. CDR3 length: 14 amino acids. CDR3: CASSYGTGVYEQYF. The CDR3 DNA reads TGTGCCAGCAGTTACGGGACAGGGGTGTACGAGCAGTACTTC.

This clone was recorded many times. Other DNA variants within this sample encode the same CDR3. The rearrangement links TRBV6-6 to TRBJ1-1; possibly TRBD1 for D (6 bases). Trimming cost V 5 bases and J 1 base, with 14 bases left between them. The CDR3 length is 15 residues. Germline V CDR1 and CDR2: MNHNY, SVGAGI (reference sequence). This chain's CDR3 is CASSPRQASNTEAFF. In DNA form, the CDR3 reads TGTGCCAGCAGTCCCCGACAGGCCTCGAACACTGAAGCTTTCTTT.

The chain links TRBV19 to TRBJ1-2; 9 bases are a match to TRBD1. Trimming took 5 bases from V and 4 from J; bases not matched to a gene: 8. Germline V lookup: CDR1 LNHDA, CDR2 SQIVND (reference sequence). The CDR3 covers 15 residues. CDR3 residues: CASSGGGQGIYGYTF. As DNA, the CDR3 is TGTGCCAGTAGTGGGGGGGGACAGGGAATCTATGGCTACACCTTC.